This entry features one T cell receptor beta chain sequence. Its cognate antigen is unknown. The germline CDR1 and CDR2 sequences are MNHEY and SVGAGI. With 7 bases clipped from V and 3 bases from J, the junction kept 6 bases outside the gene matches. The CDR3 covers 14 residues. The entry originates in a study of cytomegalovirus exposure and HLA in healthy donors. The PCR used 60 Vbeta and 13 Jbeta primers. The protocol was immunoSEQ multiplex PCR, while the TCRdb copy is restricted to in-frame clones and leaves out a portion. The sample carries about 160,000 clones, roughly 83% recorded once. Study outcomes and limitations: Across HLA loci, a later analysis found differing TCR association rates, with DRB1 most and HLA-C fewest. TCR beta chain V- and J-gene trimming was linked, in a later analysis, to a missense variant in DCLRE1C. Presence/absence analyses supposed approximately even sequencing depth among donors. Analysis performed later found more than 15,000 TCR beta sequences associated with HLA alleles at 0.05 false discovery rate.

This clonotype was sampled from a young man in good health and CMV-seronegative. The sequenced material came from PBMCs. The chain has TRBV6-5 and TRBJ2-3; 8 nucleotides align to TRBD1. CDR3 loop: CASNDRGSTDTQYF. CDR3 DNA: TGTGCCAGCAATGACAGGGGATCTACAGATACGCAGTATTTT.